This note documents a single T cell receptor beta chain sequence. As yet, its antigen is unknown. The protocol was immunoSEQ multiplex PCR, while the TCRdb copy is restricted to in-frame clones and leaves out a portion. The sample records approximately 77,000 clones, 90% to 95% being singletons. Only cases whose brain tissue showed the highest T cell transcript signatures were sequenced. These data are taken from a study of brain T cells in children with intractable seizures. The CDR3 spans 12 residues. Germline V CDR1 and CDR2: MNHEY, SVGEGT. Trimming left V 3 bases short and J 7 bases short, with 6 bases between. Study observations and caveats: Only CDR3 sequence similarity suggested viral specificity, without known HCMV serostatus.

The sample here was peripheral blood, taken at surgery. The receptor was derived from a boy under two years old with tuberous sclerosis and intractable seizures. The V gene is TRBV6-2 or TRBV6-3, the J gene TRBJ1-4; no reliable D call. CDR3 DNA sequence: TGTGCCAGCAGTTATCTACGTGAAAAACTGTTTTTT. Encoded protein: CASSYLREKLFF.